This T cell receptor (beta chain) was observed in a study of blood T cells in healthy people across ages. Alongside a J-beta primer mix, a sample-barcoded 5' primer served in a second PCR lasting 7 to 11 cycles. Tagging of each cDNA molecule was performed by a template-switch adaptor with 12 random nucleotides. TCRdb recomputed calls from the 5' RACE reads with MiXCR, one row per CDR3 protein. The data contain more than 550,000 distinct CDR3 sequences, 20% to 25% of them singletons. Sample donors were healthy Caucasian individuals that came from Russia, aged 6 to 90. Isolation yielded PBMCs, at least 7 million per sample, in every case. This CDR3 spans 16 amino acids. The V end lost 6 bases, the J end lost 2 bases, and 17 bases lay between the germline ends. This clonotype has just a few counts.

This chain uses TRBV12-3 or TRBV12-4 with TRBJ2-1; D unresolved. This clonotype was sampled from a man in his 70s in good health. Sequences were obtained from blood. This chain's CDR3 is CASSLLSRFPYNEQFF. The DNA for the CDR3 is TGTGCCAGCAGCCTACTATCCAGGTTTCCCTACAATGAGCAGTTCTTC.